A single sample gave rise to the 14 T cell receptor beta chains below, sequenced in a study of tumor-infiltrating lymphocytes in primary liver carcinoma. Starting from 500 ng of total RNA, TCR beta cDNA was produced with a primer in the constant region. Nested multiplex PCR, run for three rounds with slightly modified ARM-PCR, yielded TCR beta libraries. The study ran its first two PCR rounds for about 11 cycles each, using TRBV1-TRBV30 forward primers and a C-beta reverse primer. Each CDR3 protein gets one entry after TCRdb re-called the multiplex PCR reads with MiXCR. This table has roughly 55,000 distinct CDR3 sequences, less than 75% appearing once. Joint extraction of RNA and DNA used roughly 17-32 mg of bulk tissue that was unsorted. The sample taken for sequencing was liver tumor tissue from sampling region 2. Subset defined: tumor region T2, inferior pole. The source of these receptors is a man in his forties with primary liver carcinoma and hepatitis B virus infection.

A remark on this clonotype: Germline and junction disagree at one end, which may indicate a read error. This chain links TRBV11-2 with TRBJ2-1; a possible D gene is TRBD2 (5 bases). CDR1 and CDR2 (germline): SGHAT, FQNNGV. CDR3 length: 16 residues. The CDR3 region is CVSSLELLAGTNEQFF. The CDR3 DNA reads as TGTGTCAGCAGCTTAGAGCTCCTAGCAGGAACGAATGAGCAGTTCTTC.

In the case of this clonotype: The junction does not match germline at one end; this may be a read error. The J gene is TRBJ2-5, the V gene TRBV11-2; a weak D match, TRBD2 (6 bases). The CDR3 covers 16 residues. CDR1 is SGHAT and CDR2 is FQNNGV in the germline V gene. The CDR3 region is CANSQTPGGGKETQHF. As DNA, the CDR3 is TGTGCCAACAGCCAAACTCCTGGTGGGGGGAAAGAGACTCAGCACTTC. Full variable domain (rest looked up from reference TRBV11-2 and TRBJ2-5): EAGVAQSPRYKIIEKRQSVAFWCNPISGHATLYWYQQILGQGPKLLIQFQNNGVVDDSQLPKDRFSAERLKGVDSTLKIQPAKLEDSAVYLCANSQTPGGGKETQHFGPGTRLLVL.

V and J are TRBV5-1 and TRBJ2-1; D is unclear. The V gene's germline CDR1 is SGHRS and CDR2 YFSETQ. This CDR3 comprises 13 residues. V lost 1 base, J lost 8 bases, and 10 bases lay in between. CDR3 sequence reads: CASSLTTFDEQFF. As DNA, the CDR3 is TGCGCCAGCAGCTTGACGACTTTCGATGAGCAGTTCTTC.

This chain links TRBV12-3 or TRBV12-4 with TRBJ1-5; D call uncertain. The CDR3 is 15 residues long. V was trimmed by 6 bases and J by 1 base, leaving 13 bases between them. The CDR3, as DNA: TGTGCCAGCAGAGAAGGGCCCGGGAGCAATCAGCCCCAGCATTTT. Its translation: CASREGPGSNQPQHF.

In regard to this clonotype: One end of the junction is discordant with germline, which a read error may explain. This chain links TRBV28 with TRBJ2-7, with unresolved D. Germline V CDR1 and CDR2: MDHEN, SYDVKM. The CDR3 runs 14 residues. The CDR3 region is CASSSLVGNYAQYF. As DNA, the CDR3 is TGTGCCAGCAGTTCCCTAGTGGGGAATTACGCGCAGTACTTC.

To note about this clonotype: The germline gene is not matched at one end of the junction; a read error may be the cause. The chain uses TRBV4-2 and TRBJ2-7; weak D call: TRBD2 (6 bases). CDR3 length: 14 amino acids. CDR1 and CDR2 from the germline V gene are LGHNA and YNFKEQ. CDR3 in amino acids: CASSQGGLEGEQYF. CDR3 in DNA: TGTGCCAGCAGCCAAGGGGGCTTGGAGGGCGAGCAGTATTTC.

To note about this clonotype: Compared with germline, one end of the junction differs, possibly owing to a read error. The V gene is TRBV4-2, the J gene TRBJ2-7, with 11 bases that match TRBD2. The CDR3 has 18 residues. Germline CDR1 LGHNA, CDR2 YNFKEQ. The CDR3 protein is CASSGKPGLAEGPREQYF. The CDR3 DNA reads TGTGCCAGCAGTGGAAAACCGGGACTAGCGGAAGGGCCACGCGAGCAGTATTTC.

This clonotype has a single count. The junction and the germline gene differ at one end; a read error may be behind it. The genes are TRBV4-3 and TRBJ2-2; 7 bases line up with TRBD2. The CDR3 covers 18 residues. CDR1 is LGHNA and CDR2 is YSLEER in the germline V gene. CDR3 sequence (DNA): TGCGCCAGCGGCCAAACCTCTAGCGGACATACGAACACCGGGGAGCTGTTTTTT. This encodes CASGQTSSGHTNTGELFF.

Worth noting for this clonotype: This CDR3 is missing its conserved last phenylalanine or tryptophan, likely due to a read error. The chain is built from TRBV29-1 and TRBJ1-2; 7 nucleotides match TRBD1. Unmatched junction bases numbered 14, after V lost 3 bases and J lost 4 bases. This CDR3 contains 16 residues. Per the germline V gene, CDR1 is SQVTM and CDR2 is ANQGSEA. The CDR3 DNA is TGCAGCGTTGACCCGCGGACAGGACTCGTCTCCTATGGCTACACCATC. This codes for CSVDPRTGLVSYGYTI.

The chain links TRBV11-2 to TRBJ2-7; possibly TRBD1 for D (5 bases). Germline assignment: CDR1 SGHAT and CDR2 FQNNGV. There are 16 residues in the CDR3. Trimming removed 0 bases from V and 12 bases from J, with 24 bases in between. In nucleotides, the CDR3 is TGTGCCAGCAGCTTAGAGATGGCACCAAAACCCTACAGGCTGTACTTC. Its translation: CASSLEMAPKPYRLYF.

There are a few counts of this clonotype. It may be a read error: a sequence one base away is much more abundant. The gene calls are TRBV29-1 and TRBJ1-1; D is ambiguous. Trimming cost V 6 bases and J 3 bases, with 5 bases left between them. The germline V gene encodes CDR1 SQVTM and CDR2 ANQGSEA. The CDR3 totals 10 residues. This CDR3 reads CSVWDTEAFF. In nucleotides, the CDR3 is TGCAGCGTGTGGGACACTGAAGCTTTCTTT.

Concerning this clonotype: Sequence at one end of the junction differs from germline and may be a read error. The chain is built from TRBV6-6 and TRBJ1-3; unclear D gene. Germline CDR1 MNHNY, CDR2 SVGAGI (reference sequence). This CDR3 comprises 15 residues. The CDR3 DNA reads TGTGCCATCAGTTACTCGATAGGGTCTGGAGACACCATATATTTT. This codes for CAISYSIGSGDTIYF.

About this clonotype itself: The junction departs from the called germline gene at one end, perhaps through a read error. The chain's CDR3 is CAWEGSGRADTEDFF. The CDR3 nucleotides are TGTGCCTGGGAAGGAAGCGGTAGAGCGGACACTGAAGATTTCTTT. The chain couples TRBV30 to TRBJ1-1; D perhaps matches TRBD1 (5 bases). This CDR3 is built from 15 residues. CDR1 is GTSNPN, CDR2 SVGIG, per germline (reference sequence). The full variable domain, completed using reference TRBV30 and TRBJ1-1, is SQTIHQWPATLVQPVGSPLSLECTVEGTSNPNLYWYRQAAGRGLQLLFYSVGIGQISSEVPQNLSASRPQDRQFILSSKKLLLSDSGFYLCAWEGSGRADTEDFFGQGTRLTVV.

With respect to this clonotype: This is likely a read error, given that the CDR3 carries no conserved phenylalanine or tryptophan at its end. The V call is TRBV6-6, the J call TRBJ2-7; TRBD1 aligns across 8 bases. From germline, CDR1 is MNHNY and CDR2 SVGAGI (reference sequence). This CDR3 is built from 13 residues. CDR3 nucleotides: TGTGCCGGCAGTTATTCGGACAGGGTCGAGCAGTACCTC. This translates into CAGSYSDRVEQYL.